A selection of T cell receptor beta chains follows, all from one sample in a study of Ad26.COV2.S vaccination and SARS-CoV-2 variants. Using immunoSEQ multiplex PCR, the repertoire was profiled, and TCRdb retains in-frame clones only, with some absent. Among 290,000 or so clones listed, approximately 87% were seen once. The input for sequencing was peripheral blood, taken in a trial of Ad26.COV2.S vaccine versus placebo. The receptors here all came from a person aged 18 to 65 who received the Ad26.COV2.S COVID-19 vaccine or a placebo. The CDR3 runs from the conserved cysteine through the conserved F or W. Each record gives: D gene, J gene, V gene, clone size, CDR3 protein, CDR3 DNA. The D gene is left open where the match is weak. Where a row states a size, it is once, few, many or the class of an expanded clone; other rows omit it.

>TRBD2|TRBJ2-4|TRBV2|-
CASSEARTSGWLTF
TGTGCCAGCAGTGAAGCGCGCACTAGCGGGTGGCTGACGTTC
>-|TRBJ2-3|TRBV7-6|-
CASRPTSQLADTQYF
TGTGCCAGCAGACCCACTAGTCAGTTGGCAGATACGCAGTATTTT
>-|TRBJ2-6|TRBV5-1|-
CASSLWRGSGANVLTF
TGCGCCAGCAGTCTTTGGCGTGGGTCTGGGGCCAACGTCCTGACTTTC
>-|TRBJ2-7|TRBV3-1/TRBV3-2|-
CASSQDAEYEQYF
TGTGCCAGCAGCCAAGATGCGGAGTACGAGCAGTACTTC
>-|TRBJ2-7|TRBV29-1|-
CSATAASYEQYF
TGCAGCGCAACCGCGGCCTCCTACGAGCAGTACTTC
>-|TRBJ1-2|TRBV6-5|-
CASSSVSRRSGYTF
TGTGCCAGCAGTTCCGTATCGAGAAGGTCTGGCTACACCTTC
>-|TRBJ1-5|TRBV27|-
CASSRTADQPQHF
TGTGCCAGCAGCCGGACAGCAGATCAGCCCCAGCATTTT
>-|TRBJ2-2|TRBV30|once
CAWSAGLNTGELFF
TGTGCCTGGAGTGCCGGCCTCAACACCGGGGAGCTGTTTTTT
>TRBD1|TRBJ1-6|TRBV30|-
CAWSPDRMSSYNSPLHF
TGTGCCTGGAGTCCGGACAGGATGAGCTCCTATAATTCACCCCTCCACTTT
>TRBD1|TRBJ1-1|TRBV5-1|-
CASSFQTGPNTEAFF
TGCGCCAGCAGCTTCCAGACAGGGCCGAACACTGAAGCTTTCTTT
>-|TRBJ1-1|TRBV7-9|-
CASSLASGLGTEAFF
TGTGCCAGCAGCTTAGCCTCAGGGTTGGGCACTGAAGCTTTCTTT
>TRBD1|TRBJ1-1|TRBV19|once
CASSLHPGTEGTEAFF
TGTGCCAGTAGTCTCCACCCGGGGACAGAGGGCACTGAAGCTTTCTTT
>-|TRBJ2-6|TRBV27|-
CASTLVGNAGANVLTF
TGTGCCAGCACCTTGGTGGGGAACGCTGGGGCCAACGTCCTGACTTTC
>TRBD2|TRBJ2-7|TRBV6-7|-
CASSNPGLAGANEQYF
TGTGCCAGCAGTAACCCGGGCCTAGCGGGAGCCAACGAGCAGTACTTC
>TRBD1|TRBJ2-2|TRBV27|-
CASSLKERGQKNTGELFF
TGTGCCAGCAGTTTAAAGGAACGGGGACAGAAGAACACCGGGGAGCTGTTTTTT
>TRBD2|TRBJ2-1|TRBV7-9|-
CASSPPGLAGENEQFF
TGTGCCAGCAGCCCTCCGGGACTAGCGGGAGAGAATGAGCAGTTCTTC
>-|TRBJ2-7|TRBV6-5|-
CASSSHRERTYEQYF
TGTGCCAGCAGTTCGCATCGGGAGAGAACCTACGAGCAGTACTTC
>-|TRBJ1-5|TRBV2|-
CASSAQGNQPQHF
TGTGCCAGCAGTGCTCAGGGGAATCAGCCCCAGCATTTT
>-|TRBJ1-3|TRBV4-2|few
CASSQDWSSGNTIYF
TGTGCCAGCAGCCAAGATTGGAGTTCTGGAAACACCATATATTTT
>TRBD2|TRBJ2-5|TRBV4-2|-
CASSPRTSGQNTQYF
TGTGCCAGCAGCCCGCGGACTAGCGGTCAGAACACCCAGTACTTC
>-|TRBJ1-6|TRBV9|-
CASSPRIDNSPLHF
TGTGCCAGCAGCCCCAGGATCGACAATTCACCCCTCCACTTT
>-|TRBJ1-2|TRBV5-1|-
CASSQDTYYGYTF
TGCGCCAGCAGCCAGGACACCTACTATGGCTACACCTTC
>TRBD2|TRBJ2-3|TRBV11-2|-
CASSSYSGRASDTQYF
TGTGCCAGCAGCTCATATAGCGGGAGGGCCTCCGATACGCAGTATTTT
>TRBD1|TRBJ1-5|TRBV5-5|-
CASSLFDRDNQPQHF
TGTGCCAGCAGCTTGTTCGACAGGGACAATCAGCCCCAGCATTTT
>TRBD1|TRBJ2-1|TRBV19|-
CASSRPGQGDNEQFF
TGTGCCAGTAGTAGACCGGGACAGGGGGATAATGAGCAGTTCTTC
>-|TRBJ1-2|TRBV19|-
CASSRTEFYGYTF
TGTGCCAGTAGTAGGACGGAATTCTATGGCTACACCTTC
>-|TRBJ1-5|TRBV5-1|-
CASSLGAGFNQPQHF
TGCGCCAGCAGCTTGGGTGCCGGATTCAATCAGCCCCAGCATTTT
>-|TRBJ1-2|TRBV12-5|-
CASGTPREDTF
TGTGCTAGTGGGACCCCCAGGGAGGACACCTTC
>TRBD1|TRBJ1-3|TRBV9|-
CASSGDRGSGNTIYF
TGTGCCAGCAGCGGCGACAGGGGGTCTGGAAACACCATATATTTT
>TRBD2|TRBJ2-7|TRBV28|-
CASRVLAGAAYEQYF
TGTGCCAGCAGAGTCTTAGCGGGAGCTGCCTACGAGCAGTACTTC
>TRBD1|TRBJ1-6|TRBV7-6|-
CASSHGQGNSPLHF
TGTGCCAGCAGTCACGGACAGGGTAATTCACCCCTCCACTTT
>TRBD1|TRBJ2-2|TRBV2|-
CASSWDRGNTGELFF
TGTGCCAGCAGTTGGGACAGGGGGAACACCGGGGAGCTGTTTTTT
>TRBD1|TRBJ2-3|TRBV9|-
CASSGRQGYTDTQYF
TGTGCCAGCAGCGGACGACAGGGATACACAGATACGCAGTATTTT
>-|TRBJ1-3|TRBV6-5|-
CASSYLQGDGNTIYF
TGTGCCAGCAGTTACCTGCAGGGTGATGGAAACACCATATATTTT
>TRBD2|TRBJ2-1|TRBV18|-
CASSPLLAGSYNEQFF
TGTGCCAGCTCACCACTCCTAGCGGGGTCCTACAATGAGCAGTTCTTC
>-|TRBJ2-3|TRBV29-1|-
CSVRGGTLGEQYF
TGCAGCGTGAGGGGGGGGACCCTCGGGGAGCAGTATTTT
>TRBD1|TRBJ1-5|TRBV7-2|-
CASSPWTGVGQPQHF
TGTGCCAGCAGCCCGTGGACAGGGGTCGGTCAGCCCCAGCATTTT
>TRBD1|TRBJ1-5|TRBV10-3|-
CAISESGLQGAYQPQHF
TGTGCCATCAGTGAGTCCGGGCTACAGGGGGCATACCAGCCCCAGCATTTT
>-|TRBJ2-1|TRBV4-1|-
CASSQDRGASVDNEQFF
TGCGCCAGCAGCCAAGATAGAGGGGCTAGCGTTGACAATGAGCAGTTCTTC
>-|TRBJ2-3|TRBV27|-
CASSLSRRDTQYF
TGTGCCAGCAGTTTATCGAGGAGAGATACGCAGTATTTT
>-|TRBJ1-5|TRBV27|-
CASSFADRNQPQHF
TGTGCCAGCAGTTTTGCGGACAGAAATCAGCCCCAGCATTTT
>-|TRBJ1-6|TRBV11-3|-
CASSLVRGSPLHF
TGTGCCAGCAGCTTAGTACGAGGTTCACCCCTCCACTTT
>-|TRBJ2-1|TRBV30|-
CAWTWDGSYNEQFF
TGTGCCTGGACTTGGGACGGCTCCTACAATGAGCAGTTCTTC
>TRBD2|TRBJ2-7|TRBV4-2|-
CASSQDASGGLYEQYF
TGTGCCAGCAGCCAAGATGCGAGCGGGGGCCTGTACGAGCAGTACTTC
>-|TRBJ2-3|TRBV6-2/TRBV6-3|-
CASSYTNTQYF
TGTGCCAGCAGTTACACCAATACGCAGTATTTT